The clone carrying this T cell receptor (beta chain) was seen only a few times. Antigen unknown. This sample stems from a study of blood T cell dynamics during melanoma immunotherapy. Across the study: Patients with metastatic melanoma got pembrolizumab or nivolumab-ipilimumab as first-line care.

Overall study results and limits: Among sorted CD8+ subsets, immune-effector cells had the highest clonality and cell-free DNA similarity. The study could not tell melanoma-specific clones from general immune activation.

Sequenced by immunoSEQ multiplex PCR; TCRdb stores in-frame clones only, minus some. The table records roughly 16,000 clones, 94% of them present only once. The time point denotes: week 3, after first cycle of checkpoint inhibitor. Sampling occurred pretreatment (T0) and at week 3 (W3), after cycle one of checkpoint blockade. Germline loops: CDR1 MDHEN, CDR2 SYDVKM. Trimming removed 6 bases from V and 8 bases from J, with 16 bases in between. The CDR3 length is 13 residues. This receptor was identified in a human donor with melanoma. The V gene is TRBV28, the J gene TRBJ1-2, with TRBD1 as a possible D gene (5 bases). This specimen was effector memory CD8+ T cells from blood, taken from a patient treated with checkpoint blockade. This chain's CDR3 is CASSQGEPIGYTF. The CDR3 DNA is TGTGCCAGCAGCCAGGGCGAGCCCATAGGCTACACCTTC.